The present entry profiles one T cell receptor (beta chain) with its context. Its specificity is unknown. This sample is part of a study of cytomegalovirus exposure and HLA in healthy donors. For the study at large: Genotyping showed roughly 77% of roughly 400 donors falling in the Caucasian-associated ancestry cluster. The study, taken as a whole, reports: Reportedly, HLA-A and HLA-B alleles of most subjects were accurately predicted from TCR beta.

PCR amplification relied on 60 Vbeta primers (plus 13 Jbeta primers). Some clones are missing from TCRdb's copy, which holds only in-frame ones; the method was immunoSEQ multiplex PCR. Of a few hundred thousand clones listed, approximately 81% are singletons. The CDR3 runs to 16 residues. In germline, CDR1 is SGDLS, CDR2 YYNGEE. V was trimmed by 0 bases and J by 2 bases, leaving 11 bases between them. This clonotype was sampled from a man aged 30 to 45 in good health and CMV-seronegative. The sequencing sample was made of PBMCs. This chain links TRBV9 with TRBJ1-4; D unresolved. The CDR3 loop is CASSVAGGWTNEKLFF. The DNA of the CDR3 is TGTGCCAGCAGCGTAGCAGGAGGGTGGACTAATGAAAAACTGTTTTTT.